This T cell receptor (beta chain) was recovered during a study of response to subunit inactivated influenza vaccine. TCRdb re-derived calls from the RT-PCR reads in MiXCR, one entry per CDR3 protein. The sample includes about 540,000 distinct CDR3 sequences, around a quarter of them seen just once. Germline CDR1 reads MDHEN; CDR2 reads SYDVKM. The V and J ends lost 6 bases and 2 bases respectively, with 12 bases between them. The CDR3 contains 14 residues. This sample also belongs to another study, concerning T cells expressing NK-cell markers. That source adds: TCR beta cDNA was made by 5'RACE template switching with UMIs.

The chain recombines TRBV28 with TRBJ2-3; tentatively, D is TRBD2 (6 bases). The sequence came from a man aged 45-60 years who received an inactivated influenza vaccine. Sequenced here: CD4+ T cells sorted from PBMCs, sampled 11 to 12 days after vaccination. This CDR3 is CASSLRGHTDTQYF. CDR3 DNA sequence: TGTGCCAGCAGCCTGCGGGGCCACACAGATACGCAGTATTTT.